This is a list of T cell receptor beta chains from one sample in a study of siplizumab effects on memory and regulatory T cells. Libraries were prepared by immunoSEQ multiplex PCR; TCRdb keeps only in-frame clonotypes and omits some of them. The sample carries 70,000 or so clones, around 90% recorded once. Input material: Tregs sorted from blood. These receptors all come from a human donor in good health. CDR3s include the opening cysteine and the closing phenylalanine or tryptophan.

J gene,CDR3 length,V gene,CDR3 protein
TRBJ2-4,14,TRBV5-6,CASSLSGPKNIQYF
TRBJ2-7,15,TRBV4-3,CASSQERAGGYEQYF
TRBJ1-1,14,TRBV27,CASSFVQGDTEAFF
TRBJ1-2,17,TRBV7-8,CASSWVGSTLRNYGYTF
TRBJ2-5,13,TRBV7-3,CASSLSPTETQYF
TRBJ2-1,14,TRBV4-2,CASSQGGLAGSRVF
TRBJ2-1,15,TRBV19,CASSTAGQGDNEQFF
TRBJ2-3,14,TRBV30,CAWSSGTSISTQYF
TRBJ2-7,14,TRBV14,CASRAAGAPYEQYF
TRBJ1-5,13,TRBV27,CASSPTLNQPQHF
TRBJ2-3,11,TRBV25-1,CASTLTDTQYF
TRBJ2-6,15,TRBV5-4,CASSPRISGANVLTF
TRBJ1-2,14,TRBV6-5,CASSYKGKGFGYTF
TRBJ1-2,15,TRBV18,CASSRIRGEPYGYTF
TRBJ2-1,11,TRBV20-1,CSATQGNEQFF